This passage covers 21 T cell receptor beta chains from one sample sequenced in a study of cytomegalovirus exposure and HLA in healthy donors. The primer mix had 60 Vbeta and 13 Jbeta primers. Sequenced by immunoSEQ multiplex PCR; TCRdb stores in-frame clones only, minus some. In the table there are 150,000 to 180,000 clones, nearly 80% of which are singletons. The source material was PBMCs. The receptor source for this set is a man aged 25 to 40 in good health and CMV-seropositive.

The rearrangement uses TRBV29-1 and TRBJ2-1; the match to TRBD2 covers 14 bases. Trimming at V came to 3 bases and at J to 3 bases, leaving 7 bases not matched to a gene. Germline CDR1 and CDR2: SQVTM and ANQGSEA. CDR3 length: 17 residues. The CDR3 reads CSVDPRTSGRNYNEQFF. CDR3 sequence (DNA): TGCAGCGTTGATCCCAGGACTAGCGGGAGGAACTACAATGAGCAGTTCTTC.

This chain joins TRBV7-9 and TRBJ1-3; TRBD1 matches 12 bases. V trimming: 4 bases; J trimming: 3 bases; junction bases outside the gene matches: 10. This CDR3 has 18 residues. The germline CDR1 and CDR2 sequences are SEHNR and FQNEAQ (reference sequence). CDR3 residues: CASSSPPGQGALGNTIYF. Here the CDR3 DNA reads TGTGCCAGCAGCTCGCCTCCGGGACAGGGGGCGCTTGGAAACACCATATATTTT. The full variable domain, rest sourced from reference TRBV7-9 and TRBJ1-3, is DTGVSQNPRHKITKRGQNVTFRCDPISEHNRLYWYRQTLGQGPEFLTYFQNEAQLEKSRLLSDRFSAERPKGSFSTLEIQRTEQGDSAMYLCASSSPPGQGALGNTIYFGEGSWLTVV.

The gene calls are TRBV5-1 and TRBJ2-5; D remains ambiguous. CDR1 is SGHRS and CDR2 is YFSETQ in the germline V gene. The CDR3 runs 12 residues. Trimming stripped 4 bases from V and 5 bases from J, with 9 bases between. The CDR3 sequence is CASSPELETQYF. CDR3 sequence (DNA): TGCGCCAGCAGCCCCGAGCTCGAGACCCAGTACTTC. The complete variable domain, with remaining parts taken from reference TRBV5-1 and TRBJ2-5, reads KAGVTQTPRYLIKTRGQQVTLSCSPISGHRSVSWYQQTPGQGLQFLFEYFSETQRNKGNFPGRFSGRQFSNSRSEMNVSTLELGDSALYLCASSPELETQYFGPGTRLLVL.

V usage is TRBV28 and J usage is TRBJ2-7, with D possibly being TRBD2 (6 bases). CDR3 length equals 13 residues. Germline values: CDR1 MDHEN, CDR2 SYDVKM. V shed 6 bases and J shed 2 bases, with 11 bases lying between them. The CDR3 nucleotides are TGTGCCAGCAGAAGACTAGGCCCCTACGAGCAGTACTTC. Protein sequence: CASRRLGPYEQYF.

The V gene is TRBV7-8, the J gene TRBJ2-5; no reliable D call. V was trimmed by 6 bases and J by 5 bases, leaving 16 bases between them. The CDR3 runs 14 residues. Germline CDR1 is SGHVS and CDR2 is FQNEAQ. CDR3 sequence: CASSRDEVRETQYF. CDR3 DNA sequence: TGTGCCAGCAGTCGCGACGAGGTTCGGGAGACCCAGTACTTC.

CDR3 region: CATSKTSGRVVKTQYF. The CDR3, as DNA: TGTGCCACCAGCAAGACTAGCGGGAGAGTAGTAAAGACCCAGTACTTC. The genes are TRBV15 and TRBJ2-5, with TRBD2 matching over 12 bases. V shed 4 bases, J shed 6 bases, and the junction held 9 bases outside the gene matches. Germline assignment: CDR1 LNHNV and CDR2 YYDKDF (reference sequence). The CDR3 is 16 residues long.

This chain uses TRBV5-1 with TRBJ2-5; TRBD2 agrees at 11 bases. The V segment lost 4 bases and the J segment 0 bases; nucleotides outside the gene matches: 8. CDR1 SGHRS and CDR2 YFSETQ come from the germline V gene. This CDR3 is 17 amino acids long. The CDR3 is CASSERTSGSYQETQYF. CDR3 in DNA: TGCGCCAGCAGCGAAAGAACTAGCGGGAGCTACCAAGAGACCCAGTACTTC.

This chain joins TRBV7-9 and TRBJ1-1; possibly TRBD1 for D (5 bases). CDR1 is SEHNR and CDR2 is FQNEAQ in the germline V gene (reference sequence). The CDR3 extends over 15 amino acids. V was shortened by 4 bases and J by 4 bases, with 16 bases between the two germline ends. CDR3 sequence reads: CASSSGGGGVTEAFF. The CDR3 DNA reads TGTGCCAGCAGCTCAGGTGGGGGGGGAGTCACTGAAGCTTTCTTT.

The rearrangement links TRBV4-1 to TRBJ2-7; 9 positions agree with TRBD2. V trimming: 1 base; J trimming: 3 bases; junction bases outside the gene matches: 1. The CDR3 is 14 residues long. CDR1 is MGHRA and CDR2 is YSYEKL in the germline V gene. CDR3 sequence: CASSQASGDYEQYF. The CDR3 DNA reads as TGCGCCAGCAGCCAAGCTAGCGGGGACTACGAGCAGTACTTC.

This clone is a singleton in its sample. This chain uses TRBV6-1 with TRBJ2-1; 8 nucleotides agree with TRBD2. The V gene end was trimmed by 6 bases and the J gene end by 9 bases; junction bases not matched to a gene: 7. The germline V gene encodes CDR1 MNHNS and CDR2 SASEGT. The CDR3 is made up of 13 amino acids. In DNA form, the CDR3 reads TGTGCCAGCAGCCTCGAGACTAGCGCTGAGCAGTTCTTC. Translation: CASSLETSAEQFF.

The V gene is TRBV18, the J gene TRBJ1-2; possibly TRBD1 for D (5 bases). The CDR3 consists of 14 residues. The V end was cut by 4 bases, the J end by 4 bases, with 13 bases between. The V gene's germline CDR1 is KGHSH and CDR2 LQKENI. Here the CDR3 reads CASSLPTAFYGYTF. Written as DNA, the CDR3 is TGTGCCAGCTCACTCCCGACAGCCTTCTATGGCTACACCTTC.

The gene calls are TRBV29-1 and TRBJ1-4, with D perhaps matching TRBD1 (6 bases). V lost 5 bases and J 1 base, leaving 14 bases between the germline ends. CDR1 is SQVTM, CDR2 ANQGSEA, per germline. The CDR3 extends over 15 amino acids. The chain's CDR3 is CSVRQGSVTNEKLFF. The CDR3 DNA is TGCAGCGTTCGTCAGGGGAGCGTAACTAATGAAAAACTGTTTTTT.

The chain joins TRBV7-2 to TRBJ1-5; TRBD1 matches 9 bases. Germline V gives CDR1 SGHTA, CDR2 FQGNSA. The CDR3 spans 15 residues. V lost 5 bases to trimming and J lost 5 bases; unmatched junction nucleotides: 7. The CDR3 loop reads CASSLQGALYQPQHF. CDR3 DNA: TGTGCCAGCAGCCTACAGGGGGCGCTGTATCAGCCCCAGCATTTT.

This sequence joins TRBV29-1 and TRBJ1-1, with TRBD1 matching 10 bases. The junction had 2 bases not matched to a gene; V was cut back by 4 bases and J by 3 bases. The CDR3 spans 13 residues. Germline CDR1 is SQVTM and CDR2 is ANQGSEA. CDR3 amino acids: CSVAGTGDTEAFF. The CDR3 coding sequence is TGCAGCGTTGCCGGGACAGGGGACACTGAAGCTTTCTTT.

The chain is built from TRBV5-1 and TRBJ2-7; 13 bases line up with TRBD2. CDR3 length: 16 residues. Germline CDR1 and CDR2: SGHRS and YFSETQ. V lost 4 bases, J lost 3 bases, and 7 bases stayed unmatched. CDR3 sequence reads: CASSRWTSGSVYEQYF. As DNA, the CDR3 is TGCGCCAGCAGCCGATGGACTAGCGGGAGTGTCTACGAGCAGTACTTC.

This chain connects TRBV28 to TRBJ2-7, with 8 bases identical to TRBD2. The germline gives CDR1 MDHEN, CDR2 SYDVKM. There are 14 residues in the CDR3. V was pared by 2 bases and J by 2 bases, with 2 bases of the junction left unmatched. As DNA, the CDR3 is TGTGCCAGCAGTTTAGGGACTAGTACCTACGAGCAGTACTTC. It yields the protein CASSLGTSTYEQYF.

The genes are TRBV5-4 and TRBJ1-2; 7 positions match TRBD1. The CDR3 consists of 16 residues. V was pared by 4 bases and J by 4 bases, with 13 bases of the junction left unmatched. CDR1 and CDR2 (germline): SGHNT, YYREEE (reference sequence). CDR3: CASSRVDRADSYGYTF. In nucleotides, the CDR3 is TGTGCCAGCAGCCGGGTTGACAGGGCGGATAGCTATGGCTACACCTTC. The full variable domain, with the rest looked up from reference TRBV5-4 and TRBJ1-2, is ETGVTQSPTHLIKTRGQQVTLRCSSQSGHNTVSWYQQALGQGPQFIFQYYREEENGRGNFPPRFSGLQFPNYSSELNVNALELDDSALYLCASSRVDRADSYGYTFGSGTRLTVV.

The rearrangement uses TRBV2 and TRBJ2-2; D not resolved. CDR3 length: 15 residues. V gave up 6 bases and J gave up 1 base, with 12 bases separating them. Germline V CDR1 and CDR2: SNHLY, FYNNEI. The CDR3 loop is CASSYLALNTGELFF. The CDR3, as DNA: TGTGCCAGCAGCTACCTCGCCTTGAACACCGGGGAGCTGTTTTTT. Full variable domain (missing parts from reference TRBV2 and TRBJ2-2): EPEVTQTPSHQVTQMGQEVILRCVPISNHLYFYWYRQILGQKVEFLVSFYNNEISEKSEIFDDQFSVERPDGSNFTLKIRSTKLEDSAMYFCASSYLALNTGELFFGEGSRLTVL.

This chain connects TRBV2 to TRBJ2-7, with 8 bases that match TRBD1. This CDR3 spans 14 amino acids. Trimming cost V 5 bases and J 7 bases; bases outside gene matches: 10. Germline V lookup: CDR1 SNHLY, CDR2 FYNNEI. CDR3 nucleotides: TGTGCCAGCAGTAAGGGACAGGCAGTTGTGGAGCAGTACTTC. Its translation is CASSKGQAVVEQYF.

J is TRBJ2-1 and V is TRBV11-2, with TRBD2 as a possible D gene (6 bases). From germline, CDR1 is SGHAT and CDR2 FQNNGV. CDR3 length: 16 residues. Trimming pared 1 base from V and 5 bases from J, leaving 15 bases between. In nucleotides, the CDR3 is TGTGCCAGCAGCTTAGTAGGGACTCTGGGTCACAATGAGCAGTTCTTC. It yields the protein CASSLVGTLGHNEQFF.

The chain uses TRBV7-9 and TRBJ1-1, with a tentative D call TRBD1 (5 bases). Germline V gene lookup returns CDR1 SEHNR and CDR2 FQNEAQ (reference sequence). The ends were cut back, 5 bases at V and 4 bases at J, with 17 bases in the middle. The CDR3 spans 15 residues. CDR3: CASSPEISGGTEAFF. The CDR3 DNA reads TGTGCCAGCAGCCCAGAGATTTCGGGGGGCACTGAAGCTTTCTTT.